This TCR beta chain was identified during a study of CD8 T cells in ankylosing spondylitis. Findings and limits, study-wide: Apparently characteristic of ankylosing spondylitis blood was a TCR beta motif (roughly eight highly homologous variants). Reportedly, significant enrichment of disease-linked clones occurred in matched ankylosing spondylitis synovial fluid.

Ten or more counts support this clonotype. Its target is unknown. Via MiXCR, TCRdb re-called the 5' RACE reads, giving one row per CDR3 protein. The sample lists about 160,000 distinct CDR3 sequences, about 17% seen once, with roughly 7.7% in the top ten. The V gene lost 4 bases and the J gene lost 1 base, with 8 bases spanning the gap. The CDR3 loop spans 13 amino acids. Sequenced: blood, either unsorted or a sorted T cell fraction (not recorded which). V gene TRBV12-3 or TRBV12-4 combines with J gene TRBJ2-7, with a weak D call TRBD1 (5 bases). The sequence derives from a male donor with ankylosing spondylitis or in good health (not recorded which). The CDR3 DNA is TGTGCCAGCAGTTGGGGCCAATCCTACGAGCAGTACTTC. Translated, it gives CASSWGQSYEQYF.